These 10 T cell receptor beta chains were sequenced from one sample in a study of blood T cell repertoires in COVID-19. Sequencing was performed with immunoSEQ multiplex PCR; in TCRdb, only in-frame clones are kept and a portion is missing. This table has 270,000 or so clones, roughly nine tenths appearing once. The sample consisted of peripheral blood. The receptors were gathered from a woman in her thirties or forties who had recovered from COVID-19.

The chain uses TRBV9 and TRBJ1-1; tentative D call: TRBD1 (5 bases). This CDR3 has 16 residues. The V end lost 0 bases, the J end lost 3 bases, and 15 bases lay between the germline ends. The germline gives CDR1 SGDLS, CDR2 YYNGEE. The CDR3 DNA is TGTGCCAGCAGCGTAGTCCATGGGGGGTTTGACACTGAAGCTTTCTTT. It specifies CASSVVHGGFDTEAFF.

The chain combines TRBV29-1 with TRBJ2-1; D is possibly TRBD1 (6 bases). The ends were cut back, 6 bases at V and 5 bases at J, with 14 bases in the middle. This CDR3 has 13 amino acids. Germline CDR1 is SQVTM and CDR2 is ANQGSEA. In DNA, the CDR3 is TGCAGCGTCGTAAACAGGGTAGACAATGAGCAGTTCTTC. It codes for CSVVNRVDNEQFF.

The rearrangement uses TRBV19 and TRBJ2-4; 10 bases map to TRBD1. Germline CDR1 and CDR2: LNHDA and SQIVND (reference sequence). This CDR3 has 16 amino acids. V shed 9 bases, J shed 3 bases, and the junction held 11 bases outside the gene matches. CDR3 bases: TGTGCCAGCGGCTCCGGGACAGGGGATGTCAAAAACATTCAGTACTTC. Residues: CASGSGTGDVKNIQYF.

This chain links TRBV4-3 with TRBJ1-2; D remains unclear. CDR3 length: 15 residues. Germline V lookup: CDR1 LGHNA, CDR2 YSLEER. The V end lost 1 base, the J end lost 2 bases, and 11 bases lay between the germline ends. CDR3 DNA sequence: TGCGCCAGCAGCCAAGCGGTGCTGCCAAACTATGGCTACACCTTC. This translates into CASSQAVLPNYGYTF.

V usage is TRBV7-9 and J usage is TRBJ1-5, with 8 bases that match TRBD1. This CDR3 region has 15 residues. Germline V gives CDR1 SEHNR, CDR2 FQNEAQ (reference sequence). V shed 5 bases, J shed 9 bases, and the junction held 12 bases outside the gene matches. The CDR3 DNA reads TGTGCCAGCAGCACTACTGACAGGGGCGGTCTGCCCCAGCATTTT. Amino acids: CASSTTDRGGLPQHF.

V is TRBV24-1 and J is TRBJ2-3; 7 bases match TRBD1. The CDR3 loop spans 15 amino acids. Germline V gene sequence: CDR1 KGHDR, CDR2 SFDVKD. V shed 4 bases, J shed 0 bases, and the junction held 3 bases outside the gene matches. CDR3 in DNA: TGTGCCACCAGTGAGAGGGGGCCTAGCACAGATACGCAGTATTTT. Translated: CATSERGPSTDTQYF.

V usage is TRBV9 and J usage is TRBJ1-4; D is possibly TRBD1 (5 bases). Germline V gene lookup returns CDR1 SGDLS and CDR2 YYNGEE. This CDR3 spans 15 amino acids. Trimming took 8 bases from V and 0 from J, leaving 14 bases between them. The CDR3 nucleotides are TGTGCCAGTGGGGGGACGGCCGCAACTAATGAAAAACTGTTTTTT. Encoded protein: CASGGTAATNEKLFF.

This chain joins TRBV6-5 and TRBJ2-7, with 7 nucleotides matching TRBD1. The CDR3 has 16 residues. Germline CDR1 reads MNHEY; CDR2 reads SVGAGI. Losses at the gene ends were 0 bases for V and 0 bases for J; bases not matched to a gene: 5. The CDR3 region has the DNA TGTGCCAGCAGTTACTCGCCGGGACAGAGCTCCTACGAGCAGTACTTC. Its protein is CASSYSPGQSSYEQYF.

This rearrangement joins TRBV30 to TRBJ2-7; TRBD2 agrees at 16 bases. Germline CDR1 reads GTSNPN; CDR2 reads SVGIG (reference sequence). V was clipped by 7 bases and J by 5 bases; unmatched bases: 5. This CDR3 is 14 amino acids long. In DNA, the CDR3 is TGTGCCTTGGGACTAGCGGGGGGGCTGAACGAGCAGTACTTC. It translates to CALGLAGGLNEQYF.

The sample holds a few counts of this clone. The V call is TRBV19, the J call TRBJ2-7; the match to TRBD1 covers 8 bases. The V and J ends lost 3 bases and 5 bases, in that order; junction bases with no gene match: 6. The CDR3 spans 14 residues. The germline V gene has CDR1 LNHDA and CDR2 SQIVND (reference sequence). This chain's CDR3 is CASSIGTGNDEQYF. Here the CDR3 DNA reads TGTGCCAGTAGTATCGGGACAGGTAACGACGAGCAGTACTTC.